Each of the 10 T cell receptor beta chains below was sequenced from the same sample in a study of cytomegalovirus exposure and HLA in healthy donors. Amplification used 60 Vbeta primers and 13 Jbeta primers. Sequencing used immunoSEQ multiplex PCR; TCRdb keeps in-frame clones, though not all of them. The data contain under 200,000 clones, about 80% of them singletons. The sample consisted of PBMCs. Every receptor here comes from a man aged 25 to 40 in good health and CMV-seronegative.

The CDR3: CASSLSAGGTEAFF. CDR3 DNA sequence: TGCGCCAGCAGCTTGAGCGCAGGGGGAACTGAAGCTTTCTTT. V and J are TRBV5-1 and TRBJ1-1; 7 bases fit TRBD1. The CDR3 length is 14 residues. In germline, CDR1 is SGHRS, CDR2 YFSETQ. Germline trimming cut 1 base from V and 5 bases from J; bases unmatched to any gene: 5.

V is TRBV15 and J is TRBJ1-3, with 7 bases aligning to TRBD1. The V gene end was trimmed by 5 bases and the J gene end by 2 bases; junction bases not matched to a gene: 12. CDR3 length: 17 residues. Looked up from germline, CDR1 is LNHNV and CDR2 is YYDKDF (reference sequence). The CDR3 coding sequence is TGTGCCACCAGCCCCCGGGGCGACAGGGTGGCTGGAAACACCATATATTTT. Encoded protein: CATSPRGDRVAGNTIYF.

The V gene is TRBV27, the J gene TRBJ2-2; maybe TRBD1 (6 bases). Trimming left V 4 bases short and J 10 bases short, with 13 bases between. This CDR3 spans 13 amino acids. The germline V gene encodes CDR1 MNHEY and CDR2 SMNVEV (reference sequence). CDR3 residues: CASSWGTLKELFF. In nucleotides, the CDR3 is TGTGCCAGCAGTTGGGGGACACTCAAGGAGCTGTTTTTT.

This clone occurred a few times. V gene TRBV28 combines with J gene TRBJ2-5; TRBD2 aligns across 7 bases. Germline V lookup: CDR1 MDHEN, CDR2 SYDVKM. V was clipped by 8 bases and J by 5 bases; unmatched bases: 11. The CDR3 consists of 14 residues. CDR3 sequence (DNA): TGTGCCAGCTCTTCTTGGGGGGGACGGGAGACCCAGTACTTC. This translates into CASSSWGGRETQYF.

The chain has TRBV7-3 and TRBJ1-1; weak D call: TRBD1 (6 bases). Trimming took off 9 bases at V and 0 bases at J, with 14 bases between the two ends. In germline, CDR1 is SGHTA, CDR2 FQGTGA. The CDR3 extends over 14 amino acids. The CDR3 nucleotides are TGTGCCAGTAGACAGGATCCAATGAACACTGAAGCTTTCTTT. It translates to CASRQDPMNTEAFF.

This clone was observed a few times. The V gene is TRBV5-1, the J gene TRBJ2-7; TRBD2 might be the D (6 bases). V lost 2 bases and J 0 bases, leaving 12 bases between the germline ends. This CDR3 is built from 15 residues. From germline, CDR1 is SGHRS and CDR2 YFSETQ. Written as DNA, the CDR3 is TGCGCCAGCAGCTTCGGGACTTCTAGCTCCTACGAGCAGTACTTC. This translates into CASSFGTSSSYEQYF.

This clone was counted between two and nine times. V usage is TRBV4-3 and J usage is TRBJ1-4, with 9 positions matching TRBD1. This CDR3 has 14 amino acids. Trimming took 3 bases from V and 6 from J; bases not matched to a gene: 2. Germline V lookup: CDR1 LGHNA, CDR2 YSLEER. The CDR3 DNA reads as TGCGCCAGCAGCCATAGGACAGGGGATGAAAAACTGTTTTTT. Amino acid sequence: CASSHRTGDEKLFF.

The chain joins TRBV18 to TRBJ1-2, with TRBD1 as a possible D gene (6 bases). This CDR3 spans 14 amino acids. Germline V gives CDR1 KGHSH, CDR2 LQKENI. Trimming took 2 bases from V and 7 from J, leaving 14 bases between them. The CDR3 DNA reads as TGTGCCAGCTCACCAGTCGTTGGGGGCTCTGGCTACACCTTC. Protein: CASSPVVGGSGYTF.

V gene TRBV27 combines with J gene TRBJ2-3; 8 bases fit TRBD1. After removal of 5 bases from V and 7 bases from J, the junction contained 8 bases not matched to a gene. The V gene's germline CDR1 is MNHEY and CDR2 SMNVEV (reference sequence). This CDR3 is 14 amino acids long. The chain's CDR3 is CASSPGTGRNTQYF. CDR3 DNA sequence: TGTGCCAGCAGTCCCGGGACAGGTCGTAATACGCAGTATTTT.

The rearrangement links TRBV5-1 to TRBJ1-2; the match to TRBD1 covers 11 bases. CDR3 length equals 18 residues. CDR1 and CDR2 (germline): SGHRS, YFSETQ. V shed 6 bases and J 2 bases; nucleotides not matched to a gene: 15. CDR3 sequence: CASTRRTAGQGANYGYTF. The CDR3 coding sequence is TGCGCCAGCACCCGACGAACGGCAGGACAGGGGGCGAACTATGGCTACACCTTC.